Here is one TCR beta chain with its context. The sample is drawn from a study of control samples from healthy donors and cancer patients. The CDR3 is 16 residues long. Trimming removed 0 bases at V and 3 bases at J, with 14 bases between. The germline CDR1 and CDR2 sequences are ENHRY and SYGVKD. Some clones are missing from TCRdb's copy, which holds only in-frame ones; the method was immunoSEQ multiplex PCR. In the table there are 130,000 or so clones, around 94% of which are singletons. This TCR was sampled from a man aged 35-49 years in good health. The chain joins TRBV10-3 to TRBJ1-1, with D maybe TRBD1 (6 bases). Source material: blood. CDR3 amino acids: CAISESVGGPDTEAFF. The CDR3 DNA reads TGTGCCATCAGTGAGTCGGTCGGGGGCCCGGACACTGAAGCTTTCTTT.